This T cell receptor (beta chain) derives from a study of T cells in Graves' hyperthyroidism and ophthalmopathy. Overall study context: Specimen type is peripheral blood, collected at initial diagnosis prior to any treatment.

The V and J ends lost 6 bases and 6 bases respectively, with 11 bases between them. The CDR3 is 12 residues long. CDR1 and CDR2 (germline): MDHEN, SYDVKM. RNA transcripts yielded amplified TCR beta CDR3 regions. Researchers ran a first-round RT-PCR on the TCR CDR3 using the HTBI primer set. MiXCR, run by TCRdb on the multiplex PCR reads, gives a single entry per CDR3 protein. The sample records 250,000 to 350,000 distinct CDR3 sequences, approximately 20% being singletons. There are a few counts of this clonotype. The rearrangement joins TRBV28 to TRBJ1-1; D is perhaps TRBD1 (5 bases). This clonotype was sampled from a man aged 25 to 40 with Graves' ophthalmopathy. The sample consisted of blood. CDR3 residues: CASRGVESEAFF. In DNA form, the CDR3 reads TGTGCCAGCAGGGGGGTGGAATCTGAAGCTTTCTTT.